The rows below give T cell receptor beta chains drawn from one sample of a study of T cells in localized non-small cell lung cancer. This table comes from immunoSEQ multiplex PCR, and its TCRdb copy is limited to in-frame clones, with some not included. The sample carries approximately 32,000 clones, roughly 82% recorded once. Sequenced material: peripheral blood, taken before any cancer treatment. The receptors shown here come from a male donor older than 55 with stage III squamous cell lung carcinoma. Both conserved end residues are part of each CDR3. The D gene is left open where the match is weak. Rows give clone size only sometimes, using once, few, many, or a class for an expanded clone.

DNA | CDR3 | size | J | D | V
TGCGCCAGCAGGGCCCGCCAGGGCCCCTATGGCTACACCTTC | CASRARQGPYGYTF | once | TRBJ1-2 | NA | TRBV5-1
TGTGCCAGCAGCTTGTTTAGCGGGGGGCACAATGAGCAGTTCTTC | CASSLFSGGHNEQFF | NA | TRBJ2-1 | TRBD2 | TRBV5-6
TGTGCCAGCAGCCAGACAGGGAGCTATGGCTACACCTTC | CASSQTGSYGYTF | NA | TRBJ1-2 | TRBD1 | TRBV4-2
TGTGCCAGCAGCTCAGGGGGTCTCGGCTACACCTTC | CASSSGGLGYTF | NA | TRBJ1-2 | TRBD1 | TRBV7-9
TGTGCCAGCAGTCCCAGGGGGCACTATGGCTACACCTTC | CASSPRGHYGYTF | NA | TRBJ1-2 | TRBD1 | TRBV6-5
TGTGCCAGCAGCTTAAAGGCGCAGAACACTGAAGCTTTCTTT | CASSLKAQNTEAFF | once | TRBJ1-1 | NA | TRBV7-6
TGTGCCAGCAGCTTGGGGAGACTAGCGGATCAAGAGACCCAGTACTTC | CASSLGRLADQETQYF | NA | TRBJ2-5 | TRBD2 | TRBV5-4
TGTGCCAGTAGTATCGGTGGCGTGGGGAACACTGAAGCTTTCTTT | CASSIGGVGNTEAFF | NA | TRBJ1-1 | NA | TRBV19
TGTGCCAGCAGTGAAAATGACAGAACCTATGGCTACACCTTC | CASSENDRTYGYTF | once | TRBJ1-2 | NA | TRBV25-1
TGTGCCAGCAGCACCACAGGGGACAATGAGCAGTTCTTC | CASSTTGDNEQFF | NA | TRBJ2-1 | TRBD1 | TRBV5-6
TGTGCCAGCAGTTACTCGAGCGGGAGGGCCCCCGGGGAGCTGTTTTTT | CASSYSSGRAPGELFF | NA | TRBJ2-2 | TRBD2 | TRBV6-6
TGTGCCAGCAGCCTATCTAGGAACTACGAGCAGTACTTC | CASSLSRNYEQYF | NA | TRBJ2-7 | NA | TRBV14
TGCAGCGCAACCACCGGGACTAGCGGGGTGTCCTACGAGCAGTACTTC | CSATTGTSGVSYEQYF | few | TRBJ2-7 | TRBD2 | TRBV29-1
TGCAGCGTTGGGGATTTTATCAAGCCCCGCACAGATACGCAGTATTTT | CSVGDFIKPRTDTQYF | NA | TRBJ2-3 | NA | TRBV29-1
TGTGCCAGCAGCTTTAGTATAAATGAAAAACTGTTTTTT | CASSFSINEKLFF | NA | TRBJ1-4 | NA | TRBV7-2
TGTGCCAGCAGCACGACGGATCATGGCTACAATGAGCAGTTCTTC | CASSTTDHGYNEQFF | NA | TRBJ2-1 | NA | TRBV7-9
TGCAGCGTTGAAGTAGCGGGAGGATCTAGCTCCTACAATGAGCAGTTCTTC | CSVEVAGGSSSYNEQFF | once | TRBJ2-1 | TRBD2 | TRBV29-1
TGTGCCAGCAGTCCTACCGGGGGGGCCAGCTATGGCTACACCTTC | CASSPTGGASYGYTF | once | TRBJ1-2 | NA | TRBV6-5
TGCGCCAGCATCTCGACAGGGAACACTGAAGCTTTCTTT | CASISTGNTEAFF | NA | TRBJ1-1 | NA | TRBV10-2
TGTGCCAGCAGCTTAGTTACGGGAGGGGACGAGCAGTACTTC | CASSLVTGGDEQYF | NA | TRBJ2-7 | TRBD2 | TRBV7-6
TGTGCCAGCAGCTTAGCGACTAGCGGGCTTTCCTACAATGAGCAGTTCTTC | CASSLATSGLSYNEQFF | once | TRBJ2-1 | TRBD2 | TRBV11-1
TGCGCCAGCAGTGAAGGACTAGCGAGCTCCTACGAGCAGTACTTC | CASSEGLASSYEQYF | NA | TRBJ2-7 | TRBD2 | TRBV10-1
TGTGCCTGGAGTGTAGGAGGACACCTAGGGAACACTGAAGCTTTCTTT | CAWSVGGHLGNTEAFF | NA | TRBJ1-1 | NA | TRBV30
TGTGCCAGCAGCCCGACAGGGGGCGGCAATCAGCCCCAGCATTTT | CASSPTGGGNQPQHF | NA | TRBJ1-5 | TRBD1 | TRBV9
TGTGCCAGCAGCTTAGCGCAGGGGGGGACCCAGTACTTC | CASSLAQGGTQYF | NA | TRBJ2-5 | NA | TRBV7-8